A selection of T cell receptor beta chains follows, all from one sample in a study of blood T cells in healthy people across ages. From the 5' RACE reads, TCRdb called clonotypes with MiXCR, one entry per CDR3 protein. In the table there are about 730,000 distinct CDR3 sequences, roughly 45% of which are singletons. The specimen sequenced was blood. The receptors shown here come from a woman in her sixties or seventies in good health. Both conserved end residues are part of each CDR3. A D gene is named only where the DNA matches it firmly. Clone size is not always given. Where it is, it says once, few, many or a class for expanded clones.

>TRBV7-8|TRBJ2-3|-|few
CASSAEQGTDTQYF
TGTGCCAGCAGCGCCGAACAGGGCACAGATACGCAGTATTTT
>TRBV30|TRBJ1-5|-|many
CAWSVQGNQPQHF
TGTGCCTGGAGTGTACAAGGGAATCAGCCCCAGCATTTT
>TRBV4-1|TRBJ1-2|TRBD1|-
CASSQGGEGARGYTF
TGCGCCAGCAGCCAAGGGGGGGAGGGGGCACGCGGCTACACCTTC
>TRBV4-2|TRBJ2-1|TRBD2|-
CASSQGSSSGRVEQFF
TGTGCCAGCAGCCAAGGGTCGTCTAGCGGGAGGGTTGAGCAGTTCTTC
>TRBV5-4|TRBJ2-3|TRBD2|-
CASSLTSGGAPDAQYF
TGTGCCAGCAGCCTGACTAGCGGGGGGGCCCCAGATGCGCAGTATTTT
>TRBV3-1|TRBJ2-5|TRBD1|few
CASSRYGTGEYQETQYF
TGTGCCAGCAGCCGCTATGGGACAGGCGAATACCAAGAGACCCAGTACTTC
>TRBV7-8|TRBJ2-3|-|-
CASSFTSAFTDTQYF
TGTGCCAGCAGCTTCACTAGTGCGTTCACAGATACGCAGTATTTT
>TRBV20-1|TRBJ2-3|TRBD2|many
CSARTTPGLVGDTQYF
TGCAGTGCTAGAACCACACCGGGACTAGTAGGAGATACGCAGTATTTT
>TRBV20-1|TRBJ2-3|TRBD2|-
CSARFSAGADTQYF
TGCAGTGCTAGATTTAGCGCGGGGGCAGATACGCAGTATTTT
>TRBV7-2|TRBJ2-1|-|-
CASSYRNEAYNEQFF
TGTGCCAGCAGCTATAGAAACGAGGCCTACAATGAGCAGTTCTTC
>TRBV9|TRBJ2-7|TRBD2|-
CASSVGIGGSYEQYF
TGTGCCAGCAGCGTAGGAATCGGGGGGTCCTACGAGCAGTACTTC
>TRBV20-1|TRBJ2-1|-|-
CSAPSTLSSYNEQFF
TGCAGTGCCCCTTCGACGCTCAGCTCCTACAATGAGCAGTTCTTC
>TRBV9|TRBJ2-1|-|-
CASSVRPGLALNDEQFF
TGTGCCAGCAGCGTTCGTCCGGGACTGGCCCTGAACGATGAGCAGTTCTTC
>TRBV20-1|TRBJ2-3|TRBD1|-
CSARFRTGGRTDTQYF
TGCAGTGCTAGATTCCGGACAGGGGGCAGGACAGATACGCAGTATTTT
>TRBV30|TRBJ2-5|TRBD2|few
CAWSVSLAGQETQYF
TGTGCCTGGAGTGTATCGCTAGCGGGCCAAGAGACCCAGTACTTC
>TRBV20-1|TRBJ1-1|-|few
CSATPGPNTEAFF
TGCAGTGCCACCCCCGGTCCGAACACTGAAGCTTTCTTT
>TRBV25-1|TRBJ2-2|TRBD2|-
CASSEYRGGITGELFF
TGTGCCAGCAGTGAATACCGGGGAGGGATCACCGGGGAGCTGTTTTTT
>TRBV6-5|TRBJ2-7|TRBD2|-
CASSYLRDYSYNEQYF
TGTGCCAGCAGTTACCTCCGGGACTACTCCTACAATGAGCAGTACTTC
>TRBV6-2/TRBV6-3|TRBJ2-1|TRBD2|-
CASGLTIAGDNEQFF
TGTGCCAGCGGTCTCACTATAGCGGGAGACAATGAGCAGTTCTTC
>TRBV7-4|TRBJ1-5|-|once
CASSFPQYRGNQPQHF
TGTGCCAGCAGCTTCCCCCAGTACAGAGGCAATCAGCCCCAGCATTTT
>TRBV5-1|TRBJ2-2|-|-
CASSGGANTGELFF
TGCGCCAGCAGCGGGGGAGCCAACACCGGGGAGCTGTTTTTT
>TRBV20-1|TRBJ1-2|-|few
CSARDTGGRGYTF
TGCAGTGCTAGAGATACGGGGGGCCGGGGCTACACCTTC
>TRBV3-1|TRBJ2-7|TRBD2|-
CASSQDRRSGSEQYF
TGTGCCAGCAGCCAAGATCGGCGTAGCGGGAGCGAGCAGTACTTC
>TRBV12-3/TRBV12-4|TRBJ1-1|-|-
CASSRGQGLYTEAFF
TGTGCCAGCAGTCGGGGGCAGGGTTTGTACACTGAAGCTTTCTTT
>TRBV28|TRBJ2-7|TRBD1|few
CASSFAGTGDNEQYF
TGTGCCAGCAGTTTCGCCGGGACAGGGGATAACGAGCAGTACTTC
>TRBV20-1|TRBJ2-5|-|few
CSARNAGRGWETQYF
TGCAGTGCGAGGAACGCCGGACGGGGTTGGGAGACCCAGTACTTC
>TRBV28|TRBJ2-7|TRBD1|-
CASSPWTGESYEQYF
TGTGCCAGCAGTCCATGGACAGGGGAGTCCTACGAGCAGTACTTC
>TRBV20-1|TRBJ2-7|TRBD2|few
CSADWERGPYEQYF
TGCAGTGCTGACTGGGAGCGGGGGCCCTACGAGCAGTACTTC
>TRBV20-1|TRBJ2-5|TRBD2|-
CSAWTSNMRETQYF
TGCAGTGCCTGGACTAGTAATATGAGAGAGACCCAGTACTTC
>TRBV10-1|TRBJ2-1|TRBD2|once
CASSPVAGGFNEQFF
TGCGCCAGCAGTCCGGTAGCGGGGGGGTTCAATGAGCAGTTCTTC
>TRBV27|TRBJ2-3|-|-
CASSIRPTLLADTQYF
TGTGCCAGCAGTATTAGACCTACCCTACTCGCAGATACGCAGTATTTT
>TRBV20-1|TRBJ2-1|-|-
CSTRIPPLYNEQFF
TGCAGTACTAGAATCCCCCCCCTCTACAATGAGCAGTTCTTC
>TRBV7-3|TRBJ1-1|TRBD1|-
CASSLIAGQGTAFF
TGTGCCAGCAGCTTAATCGCCGGACAGGGTACAGCTTTCTTT
>TRBV5-1|TRBJ2-7|TRBD2|-
CASSLRGDHEQYF
TGCGCCAGCAGCTTGCGGGGGGACCACGAGCAGTACTTC
>TRBV20-1|TRBJ2-3|-|-
CSAWTPSTDTQYF
TGCAGTGCTTGGACACCGAGCACAGATACGCAGTATTTT
>TRBV6-1|TRBJ2-3|-|-
CASSEASGPGTDTQYF
TGTGCCAGCAGTGAAGCTTCAGGGCCAGGCACAGATACGCAGTATTTT
>TRBV3-1|TRBJ2-1|-|few
CASSQESAVGYNEQFF
TGTGCCAGCAGCCAAGAGTCGGCTGTGGGCTACAATGAGCAGTTCTTC
>TRBV20-1|TRBJ2-1|TRBD2|-
CSARDLSGLAGIGEQFF
TGCAGTGCTAGAGATCTATCGGGACTAGCGGGAATCGGTGAGCAGTTCTTC
>TRBV4-2|TRBJ2-1|-|many
CASSQDYWNEQFF
TGTGCCAGCAGCCAAGACTACTGGAATGAGCAGTTCTTC
>TRBV19|TRBJ2-3|TRBD2|once
CASSFRPNQRGYTDTQYF
TGTGCCAGTAGTTTCCGCCCCAATCAGCGGGGGTACACAGATACGCAGTATTTT
>TRBV2|TRBJ1-4|-|-
CASSERTGPNEKLFF
TGTGCCAGCAGTGAAAGAACAGGTCCTAATGAAAAACTGTTTTTT
>TRBV7-3|TRBJ2-3|-|few
CASTGRHVDTQYF
TGTGCCAGTACGGGACGGCATGTGGATACGCAGTATTTT
>TRBV28|TRBJ2-3|TRBD1|-
CASQIQGASEDTQYF
TGTGCCAGTCAAATTCAGGGGGCGTCGGAAGATACGCAGTATTTT
>TRBV18|TRBJ2-7|-|few
CASSPSQGYEQYF
TGTGCCAGCTCACCATCGCAGGGATACGAGCAGTACTTC
>TRBV6-1|TRBJ1-1|-|-
CASSPLWQGFTNTEAFF
TGTGCCAGCAGTCCACTTTGGCAGGGGTTTACGAACACTGAAGCTTTCTTT
>TRBV27|TRBJ2-7|TRBD1|many
CASSTGTGGYEQYF
TGTGCCAGCAGTACCGGGACAGGGGGCTACGAGCAGTACTTC
>TRBV20-1|TRBJ1-1|-|-
CSAEGLTTEAFF
TGCAGTGCGGAGGGACTGACAACTGAAGCTTTCTTT
>TRBV28|TRBJ2-3|TRBD2|few
CASHPAGGFTDTQYF
TGTGCCTCCCACCCAGCGGGAGGTTTCACAGATACGCAGTATTTT
>TRBV7-2|TRBJ1-1|-|many
CASSLGVQGWNTEAFF
TGTGCCAGCAGCTTAGGAGTACAGGGCTGGAACACTGAAGCTTTCTTT
>TRBV29-1|TRBJ1-2|-|-
CSVSPTRARGYTF
TGCAGCGTATCGCCGACACGGGCCAGAGGCTACACCTTC
>TRBV6-2/TRBV6-3|TRBJ2-3|-|-
CASSYSETPPVQDTQYF
TGTGCCAGCAGTTACTCGGAGACTCCCCCGGTGCAAGATACGCAGTATTTT
>TRBV27|TRBJ1-1|-|once
CASSSLGHRSPEAFF
TGTGCCAGCAGTTCCCTGGGACATCGAAGCCCTGAAGCTTTCTTT
>TRBV5-1|TRBJ2-1|TRBD1|few
CASSLNTGDNEQFF
TGCGCCAGCAGCTTGAATACAGGGGACAATGAGCAGTTCTTC
>TRBV10-3|TRBJ2-3|TRBD1|few
CAISDVRQGITDTQYF
TGTGCCATCAGTGACGTTAGACAGGGCATCACAGATACGCAGTATTTT
>TRBV24-1|TRBJ2-1|-|many
CATSDLYGEQFF
TGTGCCACCAGTGATTTATACGGTGAGCAGTTCTTC
>TRBV7-2|TRBJ2-7|-|-
CASSPQGLRGNEQYF
TGTGCCAGCAGCCCCCAGGGACTTCGGGGCAATGAGCAGTACTTC
>TRBV5-1|TRBJ1-2|-|-
CASSEGAGYTF
TGCGCCAGCAGCGAGGGTGCCGGCTACACCTTC
>TRBV10-3|TRBJ2-7|-|many
CAISEGASSYEQYF
TGTGCCATCAGTGAAGGGGCTTCGAGCTACGAGCAGTACTTC
>TRBV20-1|TRBJ2-7|TRBD2|few
CSAASGRATYEQYF
TGCAGTGCCGCGAGCGGGAGGGCCACCTACGAGCAGTACTTC
>TRBV28|TRBJ1-2|TRBD1|many
CASSPSRGQGHYGYTF
TGTGCCAGCAGTCCGAGCCGCGGACAGGGGCACTATGGCTACACCTTC